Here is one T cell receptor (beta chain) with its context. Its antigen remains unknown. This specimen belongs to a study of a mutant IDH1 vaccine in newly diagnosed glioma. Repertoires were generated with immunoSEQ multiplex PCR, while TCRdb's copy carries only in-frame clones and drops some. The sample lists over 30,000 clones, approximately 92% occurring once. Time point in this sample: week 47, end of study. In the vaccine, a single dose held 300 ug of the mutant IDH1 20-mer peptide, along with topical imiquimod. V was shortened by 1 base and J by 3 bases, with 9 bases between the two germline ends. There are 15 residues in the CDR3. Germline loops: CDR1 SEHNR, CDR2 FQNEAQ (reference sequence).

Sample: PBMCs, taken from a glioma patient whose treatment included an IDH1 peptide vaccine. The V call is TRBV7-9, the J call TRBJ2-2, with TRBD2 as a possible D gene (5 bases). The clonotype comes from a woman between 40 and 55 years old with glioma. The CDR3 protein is CASSLVSGYTGELFF. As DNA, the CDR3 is TGTGCCAGCAGCTTAGTATCGGGGTACACCGGGGAGCTGTTTTTT.